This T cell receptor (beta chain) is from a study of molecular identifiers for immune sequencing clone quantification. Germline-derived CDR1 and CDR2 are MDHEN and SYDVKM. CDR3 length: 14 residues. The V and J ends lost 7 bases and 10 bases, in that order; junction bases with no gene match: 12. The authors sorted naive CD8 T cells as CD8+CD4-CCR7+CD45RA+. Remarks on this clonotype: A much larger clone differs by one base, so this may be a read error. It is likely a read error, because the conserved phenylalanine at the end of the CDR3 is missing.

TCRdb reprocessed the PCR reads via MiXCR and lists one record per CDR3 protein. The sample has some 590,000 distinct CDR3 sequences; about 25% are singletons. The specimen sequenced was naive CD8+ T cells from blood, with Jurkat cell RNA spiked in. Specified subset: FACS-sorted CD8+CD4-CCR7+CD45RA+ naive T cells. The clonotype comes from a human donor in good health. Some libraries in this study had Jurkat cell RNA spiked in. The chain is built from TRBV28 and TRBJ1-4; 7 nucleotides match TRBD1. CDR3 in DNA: TGTGCCAGCATTACATCCACAGGGGCCGGAAAACTGTTTCTT. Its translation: CASITSTGAGKLFL.